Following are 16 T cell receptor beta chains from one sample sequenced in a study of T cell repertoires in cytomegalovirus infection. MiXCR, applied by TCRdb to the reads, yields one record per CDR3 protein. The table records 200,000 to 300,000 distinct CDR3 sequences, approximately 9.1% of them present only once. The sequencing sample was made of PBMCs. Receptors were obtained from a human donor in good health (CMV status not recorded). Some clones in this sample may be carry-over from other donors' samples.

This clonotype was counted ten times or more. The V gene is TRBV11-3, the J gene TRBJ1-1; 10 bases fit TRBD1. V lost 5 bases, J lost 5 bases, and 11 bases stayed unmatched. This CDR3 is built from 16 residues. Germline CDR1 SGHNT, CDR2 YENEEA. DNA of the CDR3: TGTGCCAGCAGCGGCCGGGACAGGGGTACAGGGACTGAAGCTTTCTTT. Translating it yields CASSGRDRGTGTEAFF.

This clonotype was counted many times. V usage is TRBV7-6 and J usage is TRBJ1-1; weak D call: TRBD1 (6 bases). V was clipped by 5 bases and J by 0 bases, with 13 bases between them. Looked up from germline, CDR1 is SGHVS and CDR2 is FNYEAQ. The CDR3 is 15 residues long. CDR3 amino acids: CASSPGTRLNTEAFF. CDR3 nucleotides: TGTGCCAGCAGCCCCGGGACACGACTGAACACTGAAGCTTTCTTT.

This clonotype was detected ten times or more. CDR3 in amino acids: CASSLAFGQGNGAFF. The CDR3 nucleotides are TGTGCCAGCAGCTTAGCCTTCGGACAGGGGAATGGAGCTTTCTTT. The rearrangement joins TRBV7-2 to TRBJ1-1; 9 positions match TRBD1. There are 15 residues in the CDR3. The V gene end was trimmed by 0 bases and the J gene end by 10 bases; junction bases not matched to a gene: 9. In germline, CDR1 is SGHTA, CDR2 FQGNSA.

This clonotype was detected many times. The CDR3 sequence is CASSFGTGFTDTQYF. The CDR3 DNA reads TGTGCCAGCAGTTTTGGGACAGGGTTCACAGATACGCAGTATTTT. The chain combines TRBV12-3 or TRBV12-4 with TRBJ2-3; 9 bases match TRBD1. Trimming cost V 3 bases and J 2 bases; bases outside gene matches: 3. The CDR3 loop spans 15 amino acids.

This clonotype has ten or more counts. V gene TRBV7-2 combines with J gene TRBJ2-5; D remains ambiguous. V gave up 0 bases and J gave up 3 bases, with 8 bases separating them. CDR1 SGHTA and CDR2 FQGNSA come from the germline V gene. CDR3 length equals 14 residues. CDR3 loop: CASSLATRKETQYF. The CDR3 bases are TGTGCCAGCAGCTTAGCGACTCGTAAAGAGACCCAGTACTTC. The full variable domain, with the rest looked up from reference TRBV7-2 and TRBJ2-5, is GAGVSQSPSNKVTEKGKDVELRCDPISGHTALYWYRQSLGQGLEFLIYFQGNSAPDKSGLPSDRFSAERTGGSVSTLTIQRTQQEDSAVYLCASSLATRKETQYFGPGTRLLVL.

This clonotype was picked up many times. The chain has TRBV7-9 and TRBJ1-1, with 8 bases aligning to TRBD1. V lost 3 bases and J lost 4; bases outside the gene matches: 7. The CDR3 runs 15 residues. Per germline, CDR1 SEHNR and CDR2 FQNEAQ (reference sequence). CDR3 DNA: TGTGCCAGCAGCTTCCGAGAACAGGGGGGCACTGAAGCTTTCTTT. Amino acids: CASSFREQGGTEAFF.

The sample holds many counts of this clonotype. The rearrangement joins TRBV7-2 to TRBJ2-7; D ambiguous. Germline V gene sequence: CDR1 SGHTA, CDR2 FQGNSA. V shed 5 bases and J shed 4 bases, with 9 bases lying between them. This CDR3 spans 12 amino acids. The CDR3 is CASSLQQYEQYF. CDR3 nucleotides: TGTGCCAGCAGCCTACAGCAGTACGAGCAGTACTTC.

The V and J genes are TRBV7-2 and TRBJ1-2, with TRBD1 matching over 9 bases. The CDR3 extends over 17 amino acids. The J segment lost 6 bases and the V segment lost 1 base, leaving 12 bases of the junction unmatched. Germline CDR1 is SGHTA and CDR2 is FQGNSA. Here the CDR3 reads CASSLVGTGQAWNGYTF. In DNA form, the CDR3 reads TGTGCCAGCAGCTTAGTGGGGACAGGGCAGGCGTGGAATGGCTACACCTTC. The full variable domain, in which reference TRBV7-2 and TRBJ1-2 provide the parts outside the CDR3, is GAGVSQSPSNKVTEKGKDVELRCDPISGHTALYWYRQSLGQGLEFLIYFQGNSAPDKSGLPSDRFSAERTGGSVSTLTIQRTQQEDSAVYLCASSLVGTGQAWNGYTFGSGTRLTVV.

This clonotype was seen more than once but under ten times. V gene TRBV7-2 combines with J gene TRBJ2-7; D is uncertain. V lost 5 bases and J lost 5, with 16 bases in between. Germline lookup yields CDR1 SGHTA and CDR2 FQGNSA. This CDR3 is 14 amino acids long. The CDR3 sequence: CASSGQQPSNEQYF. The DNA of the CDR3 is TGTGCCAGCAGCGGGCAACAGCCCTCGAACGAGCAGTACTTC.

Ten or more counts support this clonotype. The CDR3 loop is CASSLRGGGELFF. The CDR3 region has the DNA TGTGCCAGCAGTTTAAGGGGGGGCGGGGAGCTGTTTTTT. The rearrangement links TRBV7-2 to TRBJ2-2; TRBD2 is a possible D gene (7 bases). V shed 6 bases and J shed 7 bases, with 12 bases lying between them. The CDR3 runs to 13 residues. Germline CDR1 and CDR2: SGHTA and FQGNSA.

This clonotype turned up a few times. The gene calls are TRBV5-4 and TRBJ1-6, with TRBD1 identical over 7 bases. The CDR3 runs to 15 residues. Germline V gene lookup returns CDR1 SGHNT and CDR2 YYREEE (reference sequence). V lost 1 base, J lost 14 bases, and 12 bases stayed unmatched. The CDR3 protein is CASSLSGGQSLTLHF. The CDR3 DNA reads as TGTGCCAGCAGCTTGTCCGGGGGACAGTCCCTCACCCTCCACTTT.

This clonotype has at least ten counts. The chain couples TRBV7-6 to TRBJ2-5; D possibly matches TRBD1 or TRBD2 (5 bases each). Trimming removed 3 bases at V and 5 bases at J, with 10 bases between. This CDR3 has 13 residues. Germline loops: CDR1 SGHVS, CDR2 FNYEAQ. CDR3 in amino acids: CASSFTGPETQYF. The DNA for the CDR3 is TGTGCCAGCAGCTTTACGGGGCCGGAGACCCAGTACTTC.

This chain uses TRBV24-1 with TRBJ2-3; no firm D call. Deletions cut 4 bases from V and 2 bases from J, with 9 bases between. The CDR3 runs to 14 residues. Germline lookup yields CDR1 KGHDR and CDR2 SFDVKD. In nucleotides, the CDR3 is TGTGCCACCAGTGACCCCGCTAACACAGATACGCAGTATTTT. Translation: CATSDPANTDTQYF.

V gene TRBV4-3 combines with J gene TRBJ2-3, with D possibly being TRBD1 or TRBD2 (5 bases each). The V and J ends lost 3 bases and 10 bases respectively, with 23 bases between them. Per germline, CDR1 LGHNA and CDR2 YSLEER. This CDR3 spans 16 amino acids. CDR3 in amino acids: CASSQESGTRLRAQYF. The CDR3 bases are TGCGCCAGCAGCCAGGAATCCGGGACCCGTCTGAGGGCGCAGTATTTT.

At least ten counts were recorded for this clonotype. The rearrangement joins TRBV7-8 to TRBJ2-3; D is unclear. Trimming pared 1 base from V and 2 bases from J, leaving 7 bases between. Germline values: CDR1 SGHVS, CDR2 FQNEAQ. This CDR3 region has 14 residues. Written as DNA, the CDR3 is TGTGCCAGCAGCTTAGATAGAGCCACAGATACGCAGTATTTT. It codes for CASSLDRATDTQYF.

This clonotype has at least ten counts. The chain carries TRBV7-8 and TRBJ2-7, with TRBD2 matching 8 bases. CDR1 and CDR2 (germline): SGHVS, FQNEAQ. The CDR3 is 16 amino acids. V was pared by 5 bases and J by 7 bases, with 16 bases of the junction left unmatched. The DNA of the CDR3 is TGTGCCAGCAGCCCAGGCGGGCGAGCGGGAGCGAAAGAGCAGTACTTC. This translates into CASSPGGRAGAKEQYF.